These T cell receptor beta chains were read from a single sample in a study of post-analysis software for immune sequencing data. A single record per CDR3 protein comes from TCRdb applying MiXCR to the PCR reads. The sample has about 460,000 distinct CDR3 sequences; less than 45% are singletons. The sequenced material came from blood. All receptors come from a girl aged 5 to 17 with multiple sclerosis. Both conserved end residues are part of each CDR3. A D gene is named only where the DNA matches it firmly. Only part of the rows carry a size: once, few, many, or a class if the clone is expanded.

>-|TRBJ2-3|few|TRBV15
CATSVAKTHTDTQYF
TGTGCCACCAGTGTAGCGAAAACACACACAGATACGCAGTATTTT
>TRBD1|TRBJ2-1|few|TRBV5-1
CASTTGGGYNEQFF
TGCGCCAGCACCACAGGGGGCGGTTACAATGAGCAGTTCTTC
>-|TRBJ2-3|-|TRBV6-6
CARRAPSTDTQYF
TGTGCCAGGAGGGCGCCAAGCACAGATACGCAGTATTTT
>TRBD1|TRBJ1-2|few|TRBV6-5
CASSGGQFSYGYTF
TGTGCCAGCAGTGGGGGACAGTTTTCCTATGGCTACACCTTC
>TRBD1|TRBJ2-7|few|TRBV11-2
CASSTTMGQGYEQYF
TGTGCCAGCAGCACCACCATGGGACAGGGATACGAGCAGTACTTC
>-|TRBJ2-5|few|TRBV20-1
CSAGGGRMETQYF
TGCAGTGCCGGGGGTGGGCGCATGGAGACCCAGTACTTC
>TRBD2|TRBJ2-7|-|TRBV29-1
CSAEVDGRGDEQYF
TGCAGCGCCGAGGTTGATGGGAGGGGTGACGAGCAGTACTTC
>-|TRBJ1-2|-|TRBV6-6
CASSYAGQYGYTF
TGTGCCAGCAGTTACGCCGGACAGTATGGCTACACCTTC
>TRBD2|TRBJ2-7|few|TRBV7-3
CASSLNLAGPYEQYF
TGTGCCAGCAGCTTAAATCTAGCGGGACCGTACGAGCAGTACTTC
>TRBD1|TRBJ2-7|few|TRBV9
CASSQRQGFYEQYF
TGTGCCAGCAGCCAGAGACAGGGGTTCTACGAGCAGTACTTC
>-|TRBJ2-7|-|TRBV2
CASRSLDISSYEQYF
TGTGCCAGCAGGTCCTTGGACATCTCCTCCTACGAGCAGTACTTC
>-|TRBJ2-5|-|TRBV7-3
CASSLMGRGHIEETQYF
TGTGCCAGCAGCTTAATGGGGCGAGGGCATATAGAAGAGACCCAGTACTTC
>-|TRBJ2-4|-|TRBV7-9
CASSRDGVKEQYF
TGTGCCAGCAGCCGGGACGGGGTTAAAGAGCAGTACTTC
>-|TRBJ2-7|-|TRBV28
CASSSPGSRRFYEQYF
TGTGCCAGCAGTTCCCCTGGTAGCAGGAGATTCTACGAGCAGTACTTC
>-|TRBJ2-7|-|TRBV7-2
CASSLMIGYEQYF
TGTGCCAGCAGCTTAATGATCGGCTACGAGCAGTACTTC
>TRBD2|TRBJ2-7|-|TRBV7-2
CASSRQVGGGYEQYF
TGTGCCAGCAGCCGACAGGTCGGGGGGGGCTACGAGCAGTACTTC
>TRBD1|TRBJ2-7|-|TRBV12-3/TRBV12-4
CASSFLTGKGYEQYF
TGTGCCAGCAGTTTTTTGACAGGGAAAGGCTACGAGCAGTACTTC
>-|TRBJ2-7|-|TRBV11-1
CASSATGLSYEQYF
TGTGCCAGCAGCGCGACAGGACTCTCCTACGAGCAGTACTTC
>TRBD1|TRBJ1-1|once|TRBV5-6
CASSQWDRENTEAFF
TGTGCCAGCAGCCAATGGGACAGGGAGAACACTGAAGCTTTCTTT
>TRBD1|TRBJ2-3|-|TRBV5-1
CASSLADRGPDTQYF
TGCGCCAGCAGCTTGGCCGACAGGGGGCCAGATACGCAGTATTTT
>-|TRBJ2-1|-|TRBV28
CAGSLVRSGQKANEQFF
TGTGCCGGTAGTTTAGTCCGATCGGGACAAAAGGCCAATGAGCAGTTCTTC
>TRBD2|TRBJ2-5|few|TRBV4-3
CASSRGTSGEQETQYF
TGCGCCAGCAGCCGTGGGACTAGCGGGGAACAAGAGACCCAGTACTTC
>-|TRBJ2-5|few|TRBV29-1
CSVEEGAQETQYF
TGCAGCGTTGAAGAGGGGGCACAAGAGACCCAGTACTTC
>TRBD1|TRBJ1-6|-|TRBV6-5
CACGGDRGNSPLHF
TGTGCCTGCGGAGGGGACAGGGGGAATTCACCCCTCCACTTT
>-|TRBJ2-3|few|TRBV6-1
CASRLVASGTDTQYF
TGTGCCAGCAGGTTGGTGGCGAGTGGCACAGATACGCAGTATTTT
>TRBD1|TRBJ1-2|once|TRBV6-5
CASSDPTGTGAYGYTF
TGTGCCAGCAGTGACCCGACGGGGACAGGGGCATATGGCTACACCTTC
>TRBD1|TRBJ2-1|-|TRBV6-6
CASSYPGGDEQFF
TGTGCCAGCAGTTACCCAGGGGGCGATGAGCAGTTCTTC
>TRBD2|TRBJ2-1|-|TRBV3-1
CASSPRASGSEQFF
TGTGCCAGCAGCCCAAGGGCTAGCGGGAGTGAGCAGTTCTTC
>-|TRBJ1-1|few|TRBV29-1
CSVTGFNTEAFF
TGCAGCGTTACAGGGTTTAACACTGAAGCTTTCTTT
>-|TRBJ2-2|-|TRBV7-8
CASSQVTGELFF
TGTGCCAGCAGCCAAGTCACCGGGGAGCTGTTTTTT
>-|TRBJ2-5|-|TRBV10-1
CASSESPGGAETQYF
TGCGCCAGCAGTGAGTCTCCGGGTGGGGCGGAGACCCAGTACTTC
>-|TRBJ2-1|-|TRBV27
CASSSRPYEQFF
TGTGCCAGCAGTTCCAGACCCTACGAGCAGTTCTTC
>TRBD2|TRBJ2-7|few|TRBV20-1
CSAPWCSGRLGDYEQYF
TGCAGTGCTCCGTGGTGTAGCGGGAGGTTAGGGGACTACGAGCAGTACTTC
>-|TRBJ2-1|many|TRBV7-2
CASSRGPNNEQFF
TGTGCCAGCAGCCGGGGACCAAACAATGAGCAGTTCTTC
>-|TRBJ2-1|-|TRBV7-6
CASSSYREEQFF
TGTGCCAGCAGCTCGTACAGGGAGGAGCAGTTCTTC
>-|TRBJ1-5|-|TRBV10-3
CAISEGRVDSGNQPQHF
TGTGCCATCAGTGAGGGACGAGTCGATTCGGGCAATCAGCCCCAGCATTTT
>-|TRBJ1-4|few|TRBV29-1
CSVKGSIGQPDNEKLFF
TGCAGTGTCAAGGGGTCTATTGGACAGCCTGATAATGAAAAACTGTTTTTT
>-|TRBJ1-2|-|TRBV28
CASSLGGRGGYTF
TGTGCCAGCAGTTTAGGGGGTCGAGGCGGCTACACCTTC
>TRBD1|TRBJ2-7|-|TRBV5-1
CASSPGTALAEQYF
TGCGCCAGCAGCCCCGGGACAGCCCTCGCCGAGCAGTACTTC
>TRBD2|TRBJ2-1|-|TRBV7-9
CVSSAGTSGIEAYNEQFF
TGTGTCAGCAGCGCCGGGACTAGCGGGATAGAGGCCTACAATGAGCAGTTCTTC
>-|TRBJ2-7|-|TRBV20-1
CSARLDGEQYF
TGCAGTGCTAGATTAGACGGAGAGCAGTACTTC
>TRBD1|TRBJ2-7|-|TRBV20-1
CSVPGQGLSYEQYF
TGCAGTGTCCCGGGACAGGGCCTCTCCTACGAGCAGTACTTC
>-|TRBJ1-1|-|TRBV7-2
CASSLADVRVAFF
TGTGCCAGCAGCTTAGCAGACGTCAGGGTAGCTTTCTTT
>-|TRBJ2-7|-|TRBV20-1
CSVTSGVSIDEQYF
TGCAGTGTAACCTCGGGGGTCAGCATCGACGAGCAGTACTTC
>TRBD1|TRBJ1-4|-|TRBV7-2
CASSLMGTGANEKLFF
TGTGCCAGCAGCTTAATGGGGACAGGGGCAAATGAAAAACTGTTTTTT
>-|TRBJ1-2|-|TRBV10-2
CASSESRGGRRGYTF
TGCGCCAGCAGTGAGTCGAGGGGAGGAAGGCGGGGCTACACCTTC
>-|TRBJ2-7|-|TRBV28
CASSPHSLQRDEQYF
TGTGCCAGCAGTCCCCACAGCCTCCAGAGGGACGAGCAGTACTTC
>TRBD2|TRBJ2-7|-|TRBV7-2
CASSYPGLARYEQYF
TGTGCCAGCAGCTATCCGGGACTAGCTAGGTACGAGCAGTACTTC
>-|TRBJ2-1|-|TRBV16
CASSHGPGNEQFF
TGTGCCAGCAGCCATGGGCCGGGCAATGAGCAGTTCTTC
>-|TRBJ2-7|-|TRBV25-1
CASNGLMTYEQYF
TGTGCCAGCAACGGTCTGATGACCTACGAGCAGTACTTC
>TRBD1|TRBJ2-1|few|TRBV18
CASSPTGTGGLNEQFF
TGTGCCAGCTCACCGACGGGGACAGGGGGCTTAAATGAGCAGTTCTTC
>TRBD2|TRBJ2-3|-|TRBV20-1
CSANSGTSGSTDTQYF
TGCAGTGCCAATTCCGGGACTAGCGGGAGCACAGATACGCAGTATTTT
>-|TRBJ1-2|-|TRBV5-6
CASSLDRWGRAGGYTF
TGTGCCAGCAGCTTGGATCGGTGGGGCCGAGCAGGTGGCTACACCTTC
>TRBD1|TRBJ2-2|few|TRBV29-1
CSGTGDPGTGELFF
TGCAGCGGTACAGGGGACCCGGGCACCGGGGAGCTGTTTTTT
>-|TRBJ2-1|-|TRBV6-1
CASRWSHNEQFF
TGTGCCAGCAGGTGGTCACACAATGAGCAGTTCTTC